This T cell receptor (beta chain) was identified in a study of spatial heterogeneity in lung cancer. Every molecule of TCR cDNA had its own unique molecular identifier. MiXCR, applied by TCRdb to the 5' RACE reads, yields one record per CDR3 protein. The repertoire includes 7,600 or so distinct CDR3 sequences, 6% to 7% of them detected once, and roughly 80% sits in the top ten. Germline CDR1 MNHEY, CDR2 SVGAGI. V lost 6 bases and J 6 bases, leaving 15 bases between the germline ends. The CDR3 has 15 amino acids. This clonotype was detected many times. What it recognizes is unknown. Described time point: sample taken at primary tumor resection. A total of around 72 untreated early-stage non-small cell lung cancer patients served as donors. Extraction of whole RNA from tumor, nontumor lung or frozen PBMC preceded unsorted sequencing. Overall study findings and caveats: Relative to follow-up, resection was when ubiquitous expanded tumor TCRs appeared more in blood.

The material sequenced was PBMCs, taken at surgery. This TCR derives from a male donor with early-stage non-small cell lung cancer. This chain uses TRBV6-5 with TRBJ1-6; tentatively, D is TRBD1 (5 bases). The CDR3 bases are TGTGCCAGCAGACAAGGGGTCCTTGGTAATTCACCCCTCCACTTT. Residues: CASRQGVLGNSPLHF.